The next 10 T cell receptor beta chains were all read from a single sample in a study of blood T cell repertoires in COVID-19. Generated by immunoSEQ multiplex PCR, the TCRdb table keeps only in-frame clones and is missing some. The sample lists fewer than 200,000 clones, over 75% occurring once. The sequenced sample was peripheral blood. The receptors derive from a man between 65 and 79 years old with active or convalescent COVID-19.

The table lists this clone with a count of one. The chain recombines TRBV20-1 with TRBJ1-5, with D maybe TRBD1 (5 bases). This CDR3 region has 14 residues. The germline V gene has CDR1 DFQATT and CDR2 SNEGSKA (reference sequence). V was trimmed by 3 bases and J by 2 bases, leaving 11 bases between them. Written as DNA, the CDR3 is TGCAGTGCTAGTAAAGGGGCCGGCAATCAGCCCCAGCATTTT. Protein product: CSASKGAGNQPQHF.

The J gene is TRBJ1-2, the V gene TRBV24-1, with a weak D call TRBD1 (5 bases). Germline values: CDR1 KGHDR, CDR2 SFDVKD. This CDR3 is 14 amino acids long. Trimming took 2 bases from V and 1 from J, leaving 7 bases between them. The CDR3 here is CATSDSRVNYGYTF. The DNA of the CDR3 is TGTGCCACCAGTGATTCCAGGGTTAACTATGGCTACACCTTC.

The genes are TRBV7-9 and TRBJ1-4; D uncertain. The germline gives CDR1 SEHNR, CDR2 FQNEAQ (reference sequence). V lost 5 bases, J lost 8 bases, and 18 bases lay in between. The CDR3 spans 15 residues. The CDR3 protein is CASSPRTGNWEKLFF. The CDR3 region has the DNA TGTGCCAGCAGCCCCAGGACCGGGAATTGGGAAAAACTGTTTTTT.

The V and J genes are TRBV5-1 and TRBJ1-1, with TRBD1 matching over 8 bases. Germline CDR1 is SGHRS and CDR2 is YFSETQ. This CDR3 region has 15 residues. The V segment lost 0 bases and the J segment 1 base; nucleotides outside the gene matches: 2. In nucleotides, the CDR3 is TGCGCCAGCAGCTTGGCCGGGACAGGGAACACTGAAGCTTTCTTT. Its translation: CASSLAGTGNTEAFF.

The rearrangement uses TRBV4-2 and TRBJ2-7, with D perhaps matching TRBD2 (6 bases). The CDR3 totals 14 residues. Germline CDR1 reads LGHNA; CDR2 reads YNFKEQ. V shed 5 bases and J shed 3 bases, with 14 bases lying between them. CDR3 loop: CASSSGLLNYEQYF. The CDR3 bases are TGTGCCAGCAGCTCGGGACTTCTCAACTACGAGCAGTACTTC.

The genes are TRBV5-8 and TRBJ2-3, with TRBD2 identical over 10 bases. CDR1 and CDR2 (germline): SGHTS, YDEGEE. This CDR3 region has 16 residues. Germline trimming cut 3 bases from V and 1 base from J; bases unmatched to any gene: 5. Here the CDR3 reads CASSSSAGGGTDTQYF. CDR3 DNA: TGTGCCAGCAGCTCTTCAGCGGGAGGGGGCACAGATACGCAGTATTTT.

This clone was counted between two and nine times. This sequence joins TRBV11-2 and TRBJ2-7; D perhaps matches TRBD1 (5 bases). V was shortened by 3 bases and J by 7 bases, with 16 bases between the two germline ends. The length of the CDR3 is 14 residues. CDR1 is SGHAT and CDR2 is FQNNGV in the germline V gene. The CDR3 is CASSFSRTSLEQYF. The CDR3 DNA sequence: TGTGCCAGCAGCTTTAGCCGGACAAGCCTGGAGCAGTACTTC.

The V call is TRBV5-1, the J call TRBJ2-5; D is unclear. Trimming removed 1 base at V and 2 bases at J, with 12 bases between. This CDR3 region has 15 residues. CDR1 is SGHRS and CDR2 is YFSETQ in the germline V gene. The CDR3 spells CASSLLGRGQETQYF. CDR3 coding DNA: TGCGCCAGCAGCTTGCTCGGCAGAGGACAAGAGACCCAGTACTTC.

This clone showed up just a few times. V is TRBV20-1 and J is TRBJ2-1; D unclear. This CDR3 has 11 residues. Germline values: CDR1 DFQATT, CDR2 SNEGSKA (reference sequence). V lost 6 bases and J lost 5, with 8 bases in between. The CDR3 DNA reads TGCAGTGCGGCCGGAGACAATGAGCAGTTCTTC. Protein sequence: CSAAGDNEQFF.

For the CDR3, the DNA is TGTGCCAGCAGTTCGACAGGGGGCGCGCTTAACACCATATATTTT. Protein product: CASSSTGGALNTIYF. The chain links TRBV27 to TRBJ1-3; 10 bases map to TRBD1. V shed 4 bases and J 7 bases; nucleotides not matched to a gene: 7. The CDR3 contains 15 residues. Germline lookup yields CDR1 MNHEY and CDR2 SMNVEV (reference sequence).